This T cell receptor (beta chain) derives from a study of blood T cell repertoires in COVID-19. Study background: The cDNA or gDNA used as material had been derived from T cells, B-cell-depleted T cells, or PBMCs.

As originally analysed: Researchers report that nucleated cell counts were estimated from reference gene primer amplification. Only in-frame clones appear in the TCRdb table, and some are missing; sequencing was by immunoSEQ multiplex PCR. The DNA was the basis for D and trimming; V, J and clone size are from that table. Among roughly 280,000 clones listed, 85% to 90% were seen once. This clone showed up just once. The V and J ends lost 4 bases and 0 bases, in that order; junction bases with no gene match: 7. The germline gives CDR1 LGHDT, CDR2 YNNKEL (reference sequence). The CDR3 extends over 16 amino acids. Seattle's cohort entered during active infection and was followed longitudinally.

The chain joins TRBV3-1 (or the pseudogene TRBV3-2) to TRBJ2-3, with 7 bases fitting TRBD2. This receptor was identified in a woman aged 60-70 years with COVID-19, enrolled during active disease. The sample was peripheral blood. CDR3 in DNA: TGTGCCAGCAGCCTCTCATGGGGAGGGAGCACAGATACGCAGTATTTT. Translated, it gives CASSLSWGGSTDTQYF.